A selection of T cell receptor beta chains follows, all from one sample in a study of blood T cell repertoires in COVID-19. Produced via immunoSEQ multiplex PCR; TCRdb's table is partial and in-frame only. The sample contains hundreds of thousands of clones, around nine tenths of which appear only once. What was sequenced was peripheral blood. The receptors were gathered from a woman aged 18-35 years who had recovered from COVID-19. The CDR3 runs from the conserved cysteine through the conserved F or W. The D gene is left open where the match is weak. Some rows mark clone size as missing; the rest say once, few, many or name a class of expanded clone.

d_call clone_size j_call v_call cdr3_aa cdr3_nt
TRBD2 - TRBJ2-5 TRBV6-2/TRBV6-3 CASSFSRGTSGRFYPETQYF TGTGCCAGCAGTTTTAGTCGAGGGACTAGCGGGAGGTTTTATCCAGAGACCCAGTACTTC
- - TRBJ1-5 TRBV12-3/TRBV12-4 CASRPGGNQPQHF TGTGCCAGCAGACCGGGAGGGAATCAGCCCCAGCATTTT
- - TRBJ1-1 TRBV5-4 CASIIQGNTEAFF TGTGCCAGCATAATACAGGGGAACACTGAAGCTTTCTTT
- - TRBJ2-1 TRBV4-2 CASSQGIDNEQFF TGTGCCAGCAGCCAAGGTATTGACAATGAGCAGTTCTTC
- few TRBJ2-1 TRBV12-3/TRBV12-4 CASSPTSFEQFF TGTGCCAGCAGTCCGACTAGTTTTGAGCAGTTCTTC
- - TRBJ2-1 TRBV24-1 CATSDHFPRNEQFF TGTGCCACCAGTGACCACTTCCCACGCAATGAGCAGTTCTTC
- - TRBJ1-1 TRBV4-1 CASSLHGVDTEAFF TGCGCCAGCAGCCTGCACGGGGTCGACACTGAAGCTTTCTTT
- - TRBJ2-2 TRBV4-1 CASSPGVGGGELFF TGCGCCAGCAGCCCGGGGGTAGGCGGCGGGGAGCTGTTTTTT
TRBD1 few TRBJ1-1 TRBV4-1 CASSHLGTGAGVENTEAFF TGCGCCAGCAGCCATTTAGGGACAGGGGCTGGAGTTGAGAACACTGAAGCTTTCTTT
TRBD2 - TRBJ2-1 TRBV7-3 CASSLTLAGGQNEQFF TGTGCCAGCAGCTTAACCCTAGCGGGAGGCCAGAATGAGCAGTTCTTC
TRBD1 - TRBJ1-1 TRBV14 CASSQLMGQGTSEAFF TGTGCCAGCAGCCAACTTATGGGACAGGGTACCAGTGAAGCTTTCTTT
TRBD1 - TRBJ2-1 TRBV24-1 CATSGRTGGRYEQFF TGTGCCACCAGTGGGAGGACAGGGGGCCGCTATGAGCAGTTCTTC
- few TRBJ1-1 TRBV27 CASSFQGETEAFF TGTGCCAGCAGTTTTCAGGGCGAGACTGAAGCTTTCTTT
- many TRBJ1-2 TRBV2 CASVKEGLTNYGYTF TGTGCCAGCGTAAAGGAGGGTCTTACTAACTATGGCTACACCTTC
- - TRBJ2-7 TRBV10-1 CASSAGPGGSYEQYF TGCGCCAGCAGTGCGGGTCCCGGCGGAAGCTACGAGCAGTACTTC
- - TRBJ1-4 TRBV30 CAWTGGEKLFF TGTGCCTGGACGGGGGGTGAAAAACTGTTTTTT
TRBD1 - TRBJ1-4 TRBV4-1 CASSQVWDSDNEKLFF TGCGCCAGCAGCCAAGTGTGGGACAGTGATAATGAAAAACTGTTTTTT
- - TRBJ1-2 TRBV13 CASSLKAAGHLNYGYTF TGTGCCAGCAGCTTAAAAGCAGCGGGACACCTTAACTATGGCTACACCTTC
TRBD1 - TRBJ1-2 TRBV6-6 CASSPGTGVYGYTF TGTGCCAGCAGTCCAGGGACAGGGGTCTATGGCTACACCTTC
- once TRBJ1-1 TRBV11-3 CASSQGNTEAFF TGTGCCAGCAGCCAGGGCAACACTGAAGCTTTCTTT
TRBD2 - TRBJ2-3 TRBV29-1 CSAGTSGRARDTQYF TGCAGCGCCGGGACTAGCGGGAGGGCCAGAGATACGCAGTATTTT
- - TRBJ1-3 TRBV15 CATRKYRESGTIYF TGTGCCACCAGGAAATACCGGGAGTCAGGCACCATATATTTT
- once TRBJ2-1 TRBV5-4 CASSPTRTVYYNEQFF TGTGCCAGCAGCCCAACCCGGACAGTTTACTACAATGAGCAGTTCTTC
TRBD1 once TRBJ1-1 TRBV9 CASSFGTGGLTFF TGTGCCAGCAGCTTTGGGACAGGTGGTTTAACTTTCTTT
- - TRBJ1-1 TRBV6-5 CASSLTGNTEAFF TGTGCCAGCAGTTTGACAGGGAACACTGAAGCTTTCTTT
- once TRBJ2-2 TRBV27 CASSFLPGSSRGSSSTGELFF TGTGCCAGCAGTTTTCTCCCAGGGTCCTCGCGAGGTAGCAGCTCCACCGGGGAGCTGTTTTTT
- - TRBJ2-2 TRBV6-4 CASSVQGFAGELFF TGTGCCAGCAGTGTCCAGGGGTTCGCCGGGGAGCTGTTTTTT
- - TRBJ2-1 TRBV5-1 CASSLVAGPNNEQFF TGCGCCAGCAGCTTGGTCGCGGGACCAAACAATGAGCAGTTCTTC
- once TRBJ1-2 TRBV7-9 CASSFPGAGGYTF TGTGCCAGCAGCTTTCCTGGGGCAGGGGGCTACACCTTC
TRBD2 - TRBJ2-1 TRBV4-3 CASSQDRLAGGDWFF TGCGCCAGCAGCCAAGATCGTCTAGCGGGGGGGGATTGGTTCTTC
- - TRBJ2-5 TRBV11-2 CASTEHHQETQYF TGTGCCAGCACCGAACACCACCAAGAGACCCAGTACTTC
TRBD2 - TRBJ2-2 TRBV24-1 CATSREAGELFF TGTGCCACCTCGCGGGAGGCGGGGGAGCTGTTTTTT
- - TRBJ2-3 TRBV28 CASSFEGSDTQYF TGTGCCAGCAGTTTCGAGGGCTCAGATACGCAGTATTTT
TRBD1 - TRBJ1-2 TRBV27 CASSSIPLDRVNYGYTF TGTGCCAGCAGTTCCATTCCCCTTGACAGGGTTAACTATGGCTACACCTTC
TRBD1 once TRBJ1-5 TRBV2 CASRATGVGNQPQHF TGTGCCAGCAGAGCTACAGGGGTAGGCAATCAGCCCCAGCATTTT
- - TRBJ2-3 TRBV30 CAWSPRFQGWLYF TGTGCCTGGAGCCCCAGATTTCAGGGGTGGCTGTATTTT
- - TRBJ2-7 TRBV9 CASSLQVLSYDRYF TGTGCCAGCAGCCTTCAGGTGTTATCCTACGATCGGTACTTC
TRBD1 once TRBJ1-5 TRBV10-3 CAISDQGASNQPQHF TGTGCCATCAGTGATCAGGGGGCGAGCAATCAGCCCCAGCATTTT
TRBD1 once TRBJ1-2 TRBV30 CACHKGQGIGYTF TGTGCCTGCCATAAGGGACAGGGAATTGGCTACACCTTC
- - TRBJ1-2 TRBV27 CATREGWDYGYTF TGTGCCACCCGGGAGGGGTGGGACTATGGCTACACCTTC
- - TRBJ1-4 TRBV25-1 CASSRFMAGEKLFF TGTGCCAGCAGCCGATTTATGGCAGGGGAAAAACTGTTTTTT
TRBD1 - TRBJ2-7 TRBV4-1 CASSQEDRGSYEQYF TGCGCCAGCAGCCAAGAGGACAGGGGTTCCTACGAGCAGTACTTC
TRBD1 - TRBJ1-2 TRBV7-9 CASSQALQGAHGYTF TGTGCCAGCAGTCAAGCGTTACAGGGGGCTCATGGCTACACCTTC
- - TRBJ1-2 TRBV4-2 CASSGLGRGYGYTF TGTGCCAGCAGCGGTTTGGGCAGGGGCTATGGCTACACCTTC
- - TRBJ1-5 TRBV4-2 CASSSQGIQPQHF TGTGCCAGCAGCTCCCAGGGTATTCAGCCCCAGCATTTT
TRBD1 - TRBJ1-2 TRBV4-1 CASSQDPGTGYYGYTF TGCGCCAGCAGCCAAGACCCCGGGACAGGGTACTATGGCTACACCTTC
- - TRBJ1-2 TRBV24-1 CATAIYGYTF TGTGCCACCGCGATCTATGGCTACACCTTC
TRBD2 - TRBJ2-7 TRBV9 CASSPGLAGGYEQYF TGTGCCAGCAGCCCCGGACTAGCGGGAGGTTACGAGCAGTACTTC